This T cell receptor (beta chain) derives from a study of cytomegalovirus exposure and HLA in healthy donors. General study findings and limits: The classifier was said to identify cytomegalovirus status with high specificity and sensitivity. According to the study, 160 or so TCR beta chains were cytomegalovirus-associated. Later on, a genetic analysis was performed. It linked a missense variant in DCLRE1C with V- and J-gene trimming of TCR beta. A later analysis linked around 15,000 TCR beta sequences to HLA alleles at 0.05 false discovery rate.

PCR employed 60 Vbeta and 13 Jbeta primers. The repertoire was sequenced with immunoSEQ multiplex PCR; TCRdb's copy has only in-frame clones and lacks some. Among roughly 170,000 clones listed, 80% were seen once. Regarding this clone: Its target is unknown.

The V gene lost 3 bases and the J gene lost 8 bases, with 20 bases spanning the gap. CDR1 and CDR2 from the germline V gene are SGDLS and YYNGEE. The CDR3 spans 15 residues. The source is a man aged 25 to 45 in good health and CMV-seronegative. The chain couples TRBV9 to TRBJ1-2; D perhaps matches TRBD1 (5 bases). Sequencing used PBMCs. CDR3 sequence (DNA): TGTGCCAGCAGCGCCCCCCAGGGAGGGGCTTGGGGCTACACCTTC. It yields the protein CASSAPQGGAWGYTF. The whole variable domain, filled in from reference TRBV9 and TRBJ1-2, reads DSGVTQTPKHLITATGQRVTLRCSPRSGDLSVYWYQQSLDQGLQFLIQYYNGEERAKGNILERFSAQQFPDLHSELNLSSLELGDSALYFCASSAPQGGAWGYTFGSGTRLTVV.